These T cell receptor beta chains were read from a single sample in a study of T cells in tuberculosis. TCRdb's table, derived via immunoSEQ multiplex PCR, lists solely in-frame clones and lacks some. The data show about 35,000 clones, 87% seen once. The source material was PBMCs, sampled at tuberculosis diagnosis. These receptors were taken from an adult with tuberculosis. CDR3s include the opening cysteine and the closing phenylalanine or tryptophan. The order of the fields is clone size, V gene, D gene, J gene, CDR3 protein, CDR3 DNA. The D gene is left open where the match is weak. Size is stated for part of the rows, as once, few or many counts, or as a class when the clone is expanded.

>.|TRBV7-2|TRBD1|TRBJ2-1
CASTSQPNRGEQFF
TGTGCCAGCACCTCTCAACCCAACAGGGGTGAGCAGTTCTTC
>.|TRBV13|TRBD2|TRBJ2-7
CASSPKVLAGSSYEQYF
TGTGCCAGCAGCCCCAAAGTACTAGCGGGGAGCTCCTACGAGCAGTACTTC
>.|TRBV29-1|TRBD1|TRBJ1-2
CSALNRGRSRLSNYGYTF
TGCAGCGCCTTGAACAGGGGGCGTTCAAGACTTTCTAACTATGGCTACACCTTC
>.|TRBV6-6|.|TRBJ2-2
CASRPRGTGELFF
TGTGCCAGCAGGCCCCGGGGCACCGGGGAGCTGTTTTTT
>.|TRBV5-1|.|TRBJ2-1
CASSFGGGENEQFF
TGCGCCAGCAGCTTCGGCGGTGGCGAAAATGAGCAGTTCTTC
>once|TRBV5-1|TRBD2|TRBJ2-7
CASSLQQHGGEQYF
TGCGCCAGCAGCTTGCAGCAGCACGGGGGGGAGCAGTACTTC
>.|TRBV30|TRBD1|TRBJ2-7
CAFGGQGKDWSYEQYF
TGTGCCTTTGGGGGACAGGGGAAGGACTGGTCCTACGAGCAGTACTTC
>once|TRBV19|TRBD1|TRBJ1-5
CASRVTGGGNQPQHF
TGTGCCAGTAGGGTGACAGGGGGTGGCAATCAGCCCCAGCATTTT
>.|TRBV18|.|TRBJ1-2
CASSPSASTAPGYTF
TGTGCCAGCTCACCAAGCGCGTCGACTGCGCCTGGCTACACCTTC
>.|TRBV29-1|.|TRBJ1-2
CSVEDLRGVSF
TGCAGCGTTGAAGATCTTAGGGGCGTCTCCTTC
>once|TRBV6-5|TRBD2|TRBJ2-5
CASSWRDSGGQETQYF
TGTGCCAGCAGTTGGAGGGATAGCGGGGGCCAAGAGACCCAGTACTTC
>once|TRBV11-2|.|TRBJ2-2
CASSLDWVSREWVENEELFF
TGTGCCAGCAGCTTAGATTGGGTTAGCCGGGAGTGGGTAGAGAACGAGGAGCTGTTTTTT
>.|TRBV28|.|TRBJ2-7
CATAGRYEQYF
TGTGCCACCGCGGGACGCTACGAGCAGTACTTC
>.|TRBV29-1|TRBD1|TRBJ2-2
CSVRTGTGRSVGELFF
TGCAGCGTCCGAACCGGGACAGGGCGATCAGTCGGGGAGCTGTTTTTT
>.|TRBV5-5|.|TRBJ2-7
CASSRQAAYEQYF
TGTGCCAGCAGCCGCCAGGCCGCCTACGAGCAGTACTTC
>.|TRBV4-1|TRBD1|TRBJ1-3
CASSHPQGDFSGNTIYF
TGCGCCAGCAGCCACCCCCAGGGGGATTTCTCTGGAAACACCATATATTTT
>.|TRBV9|TRBD2|TRBJ2-3
CASSYSGGDTDTQYF
TGTGCCAGCAGTTATAGCGGGGGAGACACAGATACGCAGTATTTT
>.|TRBV6-4|.|TRBJ2-1
CASSTDGTNYNEQFF
TGTGCCAGCAGCACGGACGGGACAAACTACAATGAGCAGTTCTTC
>.|TRBV4-1|.|TRBJ1-1
CASSQITGFTEAFF
TGCGCCAGCAGCCAAATTACAGGTTTCACTGAAGCTTTCTTT
>.|TRBV6-5|.|TRBJ2-5
CASSYGQGRTQYF
TGTGCCAGCAGTTATGGGCAGGGGCGCACCCAGTACTTC
>.|TRBV28|TRBD1|TRBJ2-2
CASFRTGVTGELFF
TGTGCCAGCTTTAGGACAGGAGTAACCGGGGAGCTGTTTTTT
>.|TRBV28|TRBD1|TRBJ1-6
CASSSPIRPGGLPLHF
TGTGCCAGCAGTTCCCCTATAAGGCCAGGGGGCCTACCCCTCCACTTT
>.|TRBV29-1|.|TRBJ1-2
CSVESRGNYGYTF
TGCAGCGTTGAATCGCGGGGAAACTATGGCTACACCTTC
>.|TRBV10-1|.|TRBJ1-1
CASSERARGDTEAFF
TGCGCCAGCAGTGAAAGGGCCAGGGGCGACACTGAAGCTTTCTTT
>.|TRBV4-3|.|TRBJ2-2
CASSQTGNTGELFF
TGCGCCAGCAGCCAAACAGGGAACACCGGGGAGCTGTTTTTT
>.|TRBV11-2|.|TRBJ2-1
CASSLGSRGRNEQFF
TGTGCCAGCAGCTTAGGGTCCAGGGGCCGTAATGAGCAGTTCTTC
>.|TRBV7-9|.|TRBJ1-1
CASSLAGRRTEAFF
TGTGCCAGCAGCCTAGCAGGGAGGAGGACTGAAGCTTTCTTT
>.|TRBV19|TRBD1|TRBJ1-4
CASSYTGAEKLFF
TGTGCCAGTAGCTATACAGGGGCTGAAAAACTGTTTTTT
>.|TRBV11-2|TRBD1|TRBJ2-7
CASSPGTDYEQYF
TGTGCCAGCAGCCCCGGGACAGACTACGAGCAGTACTTC
>few|TRBV7-2|.|TRBJ1-6
CASSSGVDSPLHF
TGTGCCAGCAGCTCCGGAGTTGATTCACCCCTCCACTTT
>.|TRBV5-6|TRBD1|TRBJ2-2
CASSPGQGSGELFF
TGTGCCAGCAGCCCTGGACAGGGAAGCGGGGAGCTGTTTTTT
>.|TRBV28|.|TRBJ1-5
CASSPFDSDQPQHF
TGTGCCAGCAGCCCCTTCGATTCGGATCAGCCCCAGCATTTT
>.|TRBV7-9|.|TRBJ1-1
CASSLDLVMNTEAFF
TGTGCCAGCAGCTTAGATCTAGTTATGAACACTGAAGCTTTCTTT
>.|TRBV5-4|.|TRBJ2-7
CASSRGGAENEQYF
TGTGCCAGCAGCCGCGGCGGGGCGGAAAACGAGCAGTACTTC
>.|TRBV19|.|TRBJ2-3
CASSKGAGLSDTQYF
TGTGCCAGTAGCAAAGGCGCGGGGTTGTCAGATACGCAGTATTTT
>.|TRBV4-3|.|TRBJ2-3
CASSQALHRDTQYF
TGCGCCAGCAGCCAAGCACTTCACAGGGATACGCAGTATTTT
>.|TRBV19|.|TRBJ2-5
CASSTQTGESTQETQYF
TGTGCCAGTAGTACCCAGACAGGAGAGTCTACCCAAGAGACCCAGTACTTC
>.|TRBV7-3|TRBD2|TRBJ2-7
CASVSTGGPYYEQYF
TGTGCCAGCGTGTCGACGGGAGGGCCTTACTACGAGCAGTACTTC
>.|TRBV4-1|.|TRBJ1-1
CASSQETRYTEAFF
TGCGCCAGCAGCCAAGAGACGAGGTACACTGAAGCTTTCTTT
>.|TRBV7-4|.|TRBJ2-5
CASSLTRRDGFPETQYF
TGTGCCAGCAGCTTAACGAGGAGGGACGGTTTTCCGGAGACCCAGTACTTC
>few|TRBV27|.|TRBJ1-2
CASSSVPRDYGYTF
TGTGCCAGCAGTTCGGTCCCGAGGGACTATGGCTACACCTTC